The entry below describes one T cell receptor (beta chain). Processing of graft tissue released intraepithelial and lamina propria lymphocytes. This record comes from a study of graft-versus-host responses after intestinal transplantation. The V end lost 1 base, the J end lost 7 bases, and 20 bases lay between the germline ends. There are 17 residues in the CDR3. CDR1 and CDR2 (germline): KGHSH, LQKENI. TCRdb keeps only in-frame clones here, not all; method: immunoSEQ multiplex PCR. This sample carries about 21,000 clones, around three quarters of them seen once, and the ten largest clones take 8%. Here the sequenced sample was ileum tissue, taken around 20 days after intestinal transplant. The chain carries TRBV18 and TRBJ1-3; maybe TRBD1 (6 bases). The clonotype was recovered from a human patient who received an intestinal transplant, so some T cells may come from the graft donor. The CDR3 loop reads CASSPRSRDISRNTIYF. The CDR3 coding sequence is TGTGCCAGCTCACCACGGTCCAGGGACATATCGCGTAACACCATATATTTT.